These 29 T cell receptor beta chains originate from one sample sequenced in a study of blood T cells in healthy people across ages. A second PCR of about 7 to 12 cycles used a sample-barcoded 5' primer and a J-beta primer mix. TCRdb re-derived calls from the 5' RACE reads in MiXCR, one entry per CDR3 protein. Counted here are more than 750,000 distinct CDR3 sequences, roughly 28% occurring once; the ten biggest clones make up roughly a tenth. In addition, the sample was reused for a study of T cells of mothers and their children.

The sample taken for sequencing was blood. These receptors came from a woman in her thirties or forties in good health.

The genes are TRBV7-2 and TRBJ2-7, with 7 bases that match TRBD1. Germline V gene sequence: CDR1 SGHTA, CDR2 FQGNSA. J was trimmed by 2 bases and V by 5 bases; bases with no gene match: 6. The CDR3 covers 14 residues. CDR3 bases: TGTGCCAGCAGCAAAACGACAGGGCCCTACGAGCAGTACTTC. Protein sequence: CASSKTTGPYEQYF.

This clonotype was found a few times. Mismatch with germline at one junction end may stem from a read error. The CDR3 here is CASGLWDSNYNGQFF. DNA for the CDR3: TGTGCCAGCGGCTTGTGGGATAGTAACTACAATGGGCAGTTCTTC. The chain joins TRBV7-9 to TRBJ2-1; D not certain. The germline V gene has CDR1 SEHNR and CDR2 FQNEAQ (reference sequence). The CDR3 length is 15 residues. The complete variable domain, with remaining parts taken from reference TRBV7-9 and TRBJ2-1, reads DTGVSQNPRHKITKRGQNVTFRCDPISEHNRLYWYRQTLGQGPEFLTYFQNEAQLEKSRLLSDRFSAERPKGSFSTLEIQRTEQGDSAMYLCASGLWDSNYNGQFFGPGTRLTVL.

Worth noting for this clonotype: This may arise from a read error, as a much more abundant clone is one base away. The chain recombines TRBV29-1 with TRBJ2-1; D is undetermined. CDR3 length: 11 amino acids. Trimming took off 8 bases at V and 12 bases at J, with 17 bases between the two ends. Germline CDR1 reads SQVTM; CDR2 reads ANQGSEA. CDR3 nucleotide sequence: TGCAGCTCAATACGACAAGGTGGGCAGTTCTTC. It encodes CSSIRQGGQFF.

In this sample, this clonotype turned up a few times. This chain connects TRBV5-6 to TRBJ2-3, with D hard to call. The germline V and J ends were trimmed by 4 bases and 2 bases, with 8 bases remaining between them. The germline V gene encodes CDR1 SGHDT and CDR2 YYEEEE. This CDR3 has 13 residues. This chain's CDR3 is CASSITDTDTQYF. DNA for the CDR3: TGTGCCAGCAGCATTACCGACACAGATACGCAGTATTTT.

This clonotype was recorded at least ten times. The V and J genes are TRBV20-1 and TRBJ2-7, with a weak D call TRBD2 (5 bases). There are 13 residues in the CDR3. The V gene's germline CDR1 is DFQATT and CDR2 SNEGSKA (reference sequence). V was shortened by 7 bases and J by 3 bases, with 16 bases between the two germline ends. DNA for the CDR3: TGCAGTGGCCCGGACTCCTTCGGCTACGAGCAGTACTTC. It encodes CSGPDSFGYEQYF.

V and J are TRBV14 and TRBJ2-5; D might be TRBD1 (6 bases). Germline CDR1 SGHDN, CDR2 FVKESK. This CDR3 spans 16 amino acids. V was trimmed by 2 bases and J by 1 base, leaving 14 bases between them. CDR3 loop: CASSQQTGTFQETQYF. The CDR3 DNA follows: TGTGCCAGCAGCCAACAGACAGGCACCTTCCAAGAGACCCAGTACTTC.

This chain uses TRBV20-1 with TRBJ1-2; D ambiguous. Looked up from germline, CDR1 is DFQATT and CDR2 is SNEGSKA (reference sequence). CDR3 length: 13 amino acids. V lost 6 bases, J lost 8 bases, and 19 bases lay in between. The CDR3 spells CSASTPFGKGYTF. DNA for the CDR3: TGCAGTGCGAGTACGCCTTTTGGGAAAGGCTACACCTTC.

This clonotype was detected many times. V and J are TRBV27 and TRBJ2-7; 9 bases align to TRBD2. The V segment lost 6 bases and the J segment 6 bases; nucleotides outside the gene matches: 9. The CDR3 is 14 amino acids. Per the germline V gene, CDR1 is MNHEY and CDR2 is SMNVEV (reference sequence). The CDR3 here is CASRSAGGPAEQYF. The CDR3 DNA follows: TGTGCCAGCAGGTCCGCGGGGGGGCCTGCCGAGCAGTACTTC.

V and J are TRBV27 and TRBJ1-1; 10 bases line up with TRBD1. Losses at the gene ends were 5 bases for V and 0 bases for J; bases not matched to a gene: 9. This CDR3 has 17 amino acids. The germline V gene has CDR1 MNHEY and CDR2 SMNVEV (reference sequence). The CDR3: CASSPRDRGNMNTEAFF. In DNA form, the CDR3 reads TGTGCCAGCAGTCCTCGGGACAGGGGTAATATGAACACTGAAGCTTTCTTT.

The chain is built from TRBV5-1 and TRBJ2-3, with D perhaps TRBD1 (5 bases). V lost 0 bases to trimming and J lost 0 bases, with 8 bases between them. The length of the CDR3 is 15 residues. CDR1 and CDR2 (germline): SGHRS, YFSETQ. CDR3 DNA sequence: TGCGCCAGCAGCTTGGCGACAGCTAGCACAGATACGCAGTATTTT. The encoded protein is CASSLATASTDTQYF.

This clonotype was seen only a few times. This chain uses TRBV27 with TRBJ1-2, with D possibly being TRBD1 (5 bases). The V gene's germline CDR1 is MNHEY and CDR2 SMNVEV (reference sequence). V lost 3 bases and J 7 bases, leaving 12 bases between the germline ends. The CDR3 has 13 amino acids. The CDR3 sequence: CASSFQAGVGYTF. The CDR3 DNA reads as TGTGCCAGCAGTTTTCAGGCGGGGGTTGGCTACACCTTC.

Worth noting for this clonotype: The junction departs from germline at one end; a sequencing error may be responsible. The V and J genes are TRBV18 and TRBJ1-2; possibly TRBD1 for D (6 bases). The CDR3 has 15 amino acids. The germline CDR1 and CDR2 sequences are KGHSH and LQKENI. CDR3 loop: CASSPSRQGPYDYTF. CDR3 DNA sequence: TGTGCCAGCTCACCATCGAGGCAGGGGCCGTATGACTACACCTTC.

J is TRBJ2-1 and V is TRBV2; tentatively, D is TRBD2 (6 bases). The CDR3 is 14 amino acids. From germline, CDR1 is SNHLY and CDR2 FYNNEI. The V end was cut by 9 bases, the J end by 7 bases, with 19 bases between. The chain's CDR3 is CARMKDGGRNEQFF. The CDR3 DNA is TGTGCCAGGATGAAGGACGGGGGACGGAATGAGCAGTTCTTC.

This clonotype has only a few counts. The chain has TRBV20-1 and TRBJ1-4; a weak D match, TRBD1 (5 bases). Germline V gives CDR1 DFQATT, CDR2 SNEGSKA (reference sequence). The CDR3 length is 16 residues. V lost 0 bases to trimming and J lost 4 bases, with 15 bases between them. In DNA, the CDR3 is TGCAGTGCTAGAGATTACGAGGGGAAACTTAATGAAAAACTGTTTTTT. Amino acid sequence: CSARDYEGKLNEKLFF.

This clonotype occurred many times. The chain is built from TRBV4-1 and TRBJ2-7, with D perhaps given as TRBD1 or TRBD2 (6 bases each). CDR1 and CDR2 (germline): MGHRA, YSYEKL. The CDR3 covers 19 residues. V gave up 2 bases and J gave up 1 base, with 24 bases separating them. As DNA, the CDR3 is TGCGCCAGCAGCCAACTTGCCCTCCGGGGCAGGGGAGGATCCTACGAGCAGTACTTC. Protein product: CASSQLALRGRGGSYEQYF.

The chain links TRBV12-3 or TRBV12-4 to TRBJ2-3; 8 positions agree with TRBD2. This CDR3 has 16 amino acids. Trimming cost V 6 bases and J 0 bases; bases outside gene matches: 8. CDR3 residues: CASRFTSGPSTDTQYF. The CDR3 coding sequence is TGTGCCAGCAGGTTCACTAGCGGTCCGAGCACAGATACGCAGTATTTT.

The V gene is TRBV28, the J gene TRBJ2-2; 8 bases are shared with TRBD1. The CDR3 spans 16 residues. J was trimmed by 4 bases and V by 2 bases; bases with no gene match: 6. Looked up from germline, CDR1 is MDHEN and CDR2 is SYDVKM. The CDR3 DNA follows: TGTGCCAGCAGTTTACTCCGACAGGGGAGCACCGGGGAGCTGTTTTTT. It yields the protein CASSLLRQGSTGELFF.

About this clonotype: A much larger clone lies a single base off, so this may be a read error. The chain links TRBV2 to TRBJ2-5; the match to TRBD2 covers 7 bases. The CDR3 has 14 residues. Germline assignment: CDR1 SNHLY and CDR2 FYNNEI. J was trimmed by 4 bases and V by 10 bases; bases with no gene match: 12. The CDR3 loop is CANSEEASGETQYF. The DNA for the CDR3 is TGTGCCAACAGCGAGGAGGCTAGCGGAGAGACCCAGTACTTC.

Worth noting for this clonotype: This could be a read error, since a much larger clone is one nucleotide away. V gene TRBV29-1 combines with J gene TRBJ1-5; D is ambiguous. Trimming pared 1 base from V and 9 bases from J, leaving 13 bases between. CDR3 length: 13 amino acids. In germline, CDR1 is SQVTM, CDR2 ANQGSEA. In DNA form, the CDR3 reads TGCAGCGTTGAAGTTCTAGCAGGACGGCCCCAGCATTTT. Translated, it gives CSVEVLAGRPQHF.

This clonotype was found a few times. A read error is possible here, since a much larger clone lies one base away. The CDR3 reads CASSGRRRRGGASSYNEQYF. The CDR3 region has the DNA TGTGCCAGCAGCGGCCGGCGCCGCCGGGGGGGAGCCAGCTCCTACAATGAGCAGTACTTC. The rearrangement uses TRBV3-1 and TRBJ2-7; 8 bases map to TRBD2. The CDR3 extends over 20 amino acids. With V trimmed by 5 bases and J by 7 bases, 28 bases remained unmatched. Germline CDR1 is LGHDT and CDR2 is YNNKEL (reference sequence).

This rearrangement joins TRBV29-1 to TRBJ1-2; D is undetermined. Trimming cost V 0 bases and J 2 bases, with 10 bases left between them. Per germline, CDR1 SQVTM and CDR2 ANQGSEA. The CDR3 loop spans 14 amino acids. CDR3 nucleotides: TGCAGCGTTGAAGACGTGGGTTGGAACTATGGCTACACCTTC. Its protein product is CSVEDVGWNYGYTF.

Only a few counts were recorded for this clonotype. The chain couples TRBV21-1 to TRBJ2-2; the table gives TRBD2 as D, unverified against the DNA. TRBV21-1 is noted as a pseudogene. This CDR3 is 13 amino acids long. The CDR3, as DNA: TGTGCCAGCCTAGCCCTAGACACCGGGGAGCTGTTTTTT. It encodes CASLALDTGELFF.

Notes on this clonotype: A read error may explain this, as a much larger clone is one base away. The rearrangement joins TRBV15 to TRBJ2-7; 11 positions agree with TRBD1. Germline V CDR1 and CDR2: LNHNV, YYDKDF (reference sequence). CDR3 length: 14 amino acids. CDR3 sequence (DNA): TGTGCCCCCAGGGGGACAGGGGGCTCCTACGAGCAGTACTTC. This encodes CAPRGTGGSYEQYF.

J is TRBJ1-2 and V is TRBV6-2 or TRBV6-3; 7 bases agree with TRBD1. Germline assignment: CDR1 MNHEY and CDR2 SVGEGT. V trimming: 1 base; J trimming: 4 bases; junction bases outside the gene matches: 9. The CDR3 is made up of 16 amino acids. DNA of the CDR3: TGTGCCAGCAGTTACTTGAAGGGACAGCTCTTCTATGGCTACACCTTC. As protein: CASSYLKGQLFYGYTF.

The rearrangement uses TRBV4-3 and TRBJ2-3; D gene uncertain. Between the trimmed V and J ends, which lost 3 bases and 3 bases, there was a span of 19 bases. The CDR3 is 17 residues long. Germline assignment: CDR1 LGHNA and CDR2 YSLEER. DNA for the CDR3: TGCGCCAGCAGCCAGGCTGTATCAAGCCGGGTGACAGATACGCAGTATTTT. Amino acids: CASSQAVSSRVTDTQYF.

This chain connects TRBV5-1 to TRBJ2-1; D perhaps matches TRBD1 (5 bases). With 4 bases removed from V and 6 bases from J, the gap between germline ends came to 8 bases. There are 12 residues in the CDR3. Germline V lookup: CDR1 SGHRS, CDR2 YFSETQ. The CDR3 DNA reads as TGCGCCAGCAGCCACGACAGCAATGAGCAGTTCTTC. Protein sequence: CASSHDSNEQFF.

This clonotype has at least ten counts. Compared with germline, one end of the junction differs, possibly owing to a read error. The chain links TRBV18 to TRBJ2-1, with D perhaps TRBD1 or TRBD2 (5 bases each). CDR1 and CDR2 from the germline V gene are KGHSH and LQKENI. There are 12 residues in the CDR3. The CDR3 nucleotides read TGCGCCAGCAGCCCCGAGGGGAATGAGCAGTTCTTC. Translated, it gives CASSPEGNEQFF. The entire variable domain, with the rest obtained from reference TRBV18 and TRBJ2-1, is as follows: NAGVMQNPRHLVRRRGQEARLRCSPMKGHSHVYWYRQLPEEGLKFMVYLQKENIIDESGMPKERFSAEFPKEGPSILRIQQVVRGDSAAYFCASSPEGNEQFFGPGTRLTVL.

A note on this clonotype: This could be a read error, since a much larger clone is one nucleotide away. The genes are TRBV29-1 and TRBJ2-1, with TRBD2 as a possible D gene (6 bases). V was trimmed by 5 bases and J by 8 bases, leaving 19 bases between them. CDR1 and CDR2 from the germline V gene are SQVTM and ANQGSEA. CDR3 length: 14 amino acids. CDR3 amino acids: CSVLGVAAYDEQFF. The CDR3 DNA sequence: TGCAGCGTTCTCGGCGTAGCGGCTTACGATGAGCAGTTCTTC.

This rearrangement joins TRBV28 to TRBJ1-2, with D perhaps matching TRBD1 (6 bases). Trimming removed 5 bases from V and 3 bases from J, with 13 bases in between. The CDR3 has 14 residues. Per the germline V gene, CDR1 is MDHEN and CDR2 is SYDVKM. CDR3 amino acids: CASSGSRGHYGYTF. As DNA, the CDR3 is TGTGCCAGCAGTGGTTCCAGGGGCCACTATGGCTACACCTTC.